This T cell receptor beta chain is drawn from a study of vaccination effects on CD4 cells after COVID-19. About this clone: What it recognizes is unknown.

Viral peptide pools were used in the ViraFEST assay to expand antigen-specific CD4+ T cells, and sequencing came afterward. CD4+ T cell isolation took place after less than 13 days of culture. The infection with SARS-CoV-2 (confirmed by PCR) occurred in this person between March and December 2020. Every well got a few million PBMC, which were grown with about 9.2 IU/ml IL-2 and around 10 ug/ml peptides. The method was immunoSEQ multiplex PCR; TCRdb's version includes in-frame clones alone and lacks a portion of them. Found here are tens of thousands of clones, approximately 80% of them singletons; the top ten hold about 19%. Germline CDR1 reads LGHDT; CDR2 reads YNNKEL (reference sequence). The J segment lost 4 bases and the V segment lost 1 base, leaving 3 bases of the junction unmatched. The length of the CDR3 is 15 residues.

V is TRBV3-1 (or the pseudogene TRBV3-2) and J is TRBJ2-2; 7 bases agree with TRBD1. The material was CD4+ T cells from PBMCs cultured with HCoV-NL63 spike peptides, obtained before COVID-19 vaccination. This sequence originates from a human donor who had a prior SARS-CoV-2 infection. The CDR3 region is CASSQGTGVTGELFF. CDR3 bases: TGTGCCAGCAGCCAAGGCACAGGGGTCACCGGGGAGCTGTTTTTT.